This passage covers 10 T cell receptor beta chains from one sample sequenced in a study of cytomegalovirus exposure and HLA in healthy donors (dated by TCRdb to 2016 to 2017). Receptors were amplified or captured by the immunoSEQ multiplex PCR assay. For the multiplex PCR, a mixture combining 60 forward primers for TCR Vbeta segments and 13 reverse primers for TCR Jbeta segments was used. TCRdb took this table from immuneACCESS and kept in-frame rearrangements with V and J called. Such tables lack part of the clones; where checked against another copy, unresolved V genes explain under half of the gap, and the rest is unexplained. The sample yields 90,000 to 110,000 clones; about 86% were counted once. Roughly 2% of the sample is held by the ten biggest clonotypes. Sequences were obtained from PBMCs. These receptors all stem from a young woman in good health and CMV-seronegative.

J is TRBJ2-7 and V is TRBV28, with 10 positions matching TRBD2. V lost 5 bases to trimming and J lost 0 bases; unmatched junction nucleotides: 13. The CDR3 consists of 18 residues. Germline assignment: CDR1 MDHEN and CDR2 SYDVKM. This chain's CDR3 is CASSPSVALAGDSYEQYF. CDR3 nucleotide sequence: TGTGCCAGCAGTCCCTCCGTCGCCCTAGCGGGAGACTCCTACGAGCAGTACTTC.

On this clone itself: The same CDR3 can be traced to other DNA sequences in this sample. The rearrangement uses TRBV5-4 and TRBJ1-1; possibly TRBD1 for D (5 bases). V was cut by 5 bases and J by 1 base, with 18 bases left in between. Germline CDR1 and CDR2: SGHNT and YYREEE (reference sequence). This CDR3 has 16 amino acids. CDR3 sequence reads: CASSSLPPDRNTEAFF. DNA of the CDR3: TGTGCCAGCAGTTCGTTACCCCCTGACAGGAACACTGAAGCTTTCTTT.

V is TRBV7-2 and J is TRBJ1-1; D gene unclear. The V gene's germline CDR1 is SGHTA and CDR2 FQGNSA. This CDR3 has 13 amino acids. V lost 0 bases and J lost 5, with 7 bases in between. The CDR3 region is CASSLAPRTEAFF. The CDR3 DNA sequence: TGTGCCAGCAGCTTAGCCCCGAGAACTGAAGCTTTCTTT.

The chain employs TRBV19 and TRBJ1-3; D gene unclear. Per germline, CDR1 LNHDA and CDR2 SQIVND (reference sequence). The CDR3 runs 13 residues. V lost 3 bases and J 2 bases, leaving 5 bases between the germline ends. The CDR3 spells CASSMYTGNTIYF. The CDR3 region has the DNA TGTGCCAGTAGTATGTACACTGGAAACACCATATATTTT.

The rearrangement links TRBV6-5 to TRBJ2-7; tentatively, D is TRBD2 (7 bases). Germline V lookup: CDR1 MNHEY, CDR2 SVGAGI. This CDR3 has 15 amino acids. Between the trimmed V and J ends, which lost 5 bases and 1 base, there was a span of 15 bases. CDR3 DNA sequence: TGTGCCAGCAGTGTTGAGGGAGGGGGATCCTACGAGCAGTACTTC. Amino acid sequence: CASSVEGGGSYEQYF.

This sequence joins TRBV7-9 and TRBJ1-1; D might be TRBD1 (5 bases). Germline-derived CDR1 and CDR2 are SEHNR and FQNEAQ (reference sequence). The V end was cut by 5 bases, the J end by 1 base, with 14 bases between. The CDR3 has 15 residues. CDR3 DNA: TGTGCCAGCAGCCCCCTAGGGGCCTCGAACACTGAAGCTTTCTTT. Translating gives CASSPLGASNTEAFF.

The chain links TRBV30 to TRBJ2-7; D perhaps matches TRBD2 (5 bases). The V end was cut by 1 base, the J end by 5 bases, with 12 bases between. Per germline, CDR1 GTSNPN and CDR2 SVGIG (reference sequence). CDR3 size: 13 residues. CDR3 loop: CAWSGLVGNEQYF. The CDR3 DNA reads TGTGCCTGGAGTGGACTCGTCGGGAACGAGCAGTACTTC.

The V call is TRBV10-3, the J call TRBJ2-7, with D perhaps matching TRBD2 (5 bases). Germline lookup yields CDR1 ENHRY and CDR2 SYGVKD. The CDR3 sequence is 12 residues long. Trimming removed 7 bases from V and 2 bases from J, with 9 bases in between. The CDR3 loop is CAIKTGTYEQYF. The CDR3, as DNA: TGTGCCATCAAGACCGGGACCTACGAGCAGTACTTC.

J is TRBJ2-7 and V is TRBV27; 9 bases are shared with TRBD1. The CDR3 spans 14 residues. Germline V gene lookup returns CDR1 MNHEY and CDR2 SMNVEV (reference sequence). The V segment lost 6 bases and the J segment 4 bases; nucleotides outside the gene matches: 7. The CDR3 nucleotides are TGTGCCAGCAGCTACAGGGGGCCAATTTACGAGCAGTACTTC. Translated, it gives CASSYRGPIYEQYF.

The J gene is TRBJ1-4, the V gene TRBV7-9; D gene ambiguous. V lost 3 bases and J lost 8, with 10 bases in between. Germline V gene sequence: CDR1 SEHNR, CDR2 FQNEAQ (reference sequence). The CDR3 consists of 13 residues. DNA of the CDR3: TGTGCCAGCAGCTTCGGGTTACGGGAAAAACTGTTTTTT. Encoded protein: CASSFGLREKLFF.